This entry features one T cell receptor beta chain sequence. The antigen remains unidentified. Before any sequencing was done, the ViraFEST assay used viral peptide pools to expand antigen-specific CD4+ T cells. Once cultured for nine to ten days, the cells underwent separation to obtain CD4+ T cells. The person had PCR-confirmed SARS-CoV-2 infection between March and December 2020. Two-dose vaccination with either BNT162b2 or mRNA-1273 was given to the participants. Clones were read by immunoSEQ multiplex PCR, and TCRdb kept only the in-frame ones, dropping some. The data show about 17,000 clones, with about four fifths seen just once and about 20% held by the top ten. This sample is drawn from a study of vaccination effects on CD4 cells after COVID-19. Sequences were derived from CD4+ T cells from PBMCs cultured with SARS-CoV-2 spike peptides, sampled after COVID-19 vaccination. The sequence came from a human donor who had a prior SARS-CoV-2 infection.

CDR3 sequence reads: CASSPSGTGGGYTF. Here the CDR3 DNA reads TGCGCCAGCAGCCCCAGTGGGACAGGCGGAGGCTACACCTTC. The chain recombines TRBV5-1 with TRBJ1-2; TRBD1 agrees at 8 bases. V trimming: 4 bases; J trimming: 8 bases; junction bases outside the gene matches: 10. This CDR3 has 14 residues. Per the germline V gene, CDR1 is SGHRS and CDR2 is YFSETQ.